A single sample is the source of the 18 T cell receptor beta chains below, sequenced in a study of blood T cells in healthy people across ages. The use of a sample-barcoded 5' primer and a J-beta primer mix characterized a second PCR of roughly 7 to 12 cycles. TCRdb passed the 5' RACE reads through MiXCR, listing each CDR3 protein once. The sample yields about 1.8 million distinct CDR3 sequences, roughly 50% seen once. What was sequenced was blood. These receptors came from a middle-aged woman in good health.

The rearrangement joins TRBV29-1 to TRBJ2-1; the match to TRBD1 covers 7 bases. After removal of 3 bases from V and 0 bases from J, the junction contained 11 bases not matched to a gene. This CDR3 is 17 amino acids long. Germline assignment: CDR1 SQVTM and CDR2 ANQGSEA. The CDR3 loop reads CSVEGTAIRSSYNEQFF. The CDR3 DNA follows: TGCAGCGTTGAGGGGACAGCAATAAGGAGCTCCTACAATGAGCAGTTCTTC.

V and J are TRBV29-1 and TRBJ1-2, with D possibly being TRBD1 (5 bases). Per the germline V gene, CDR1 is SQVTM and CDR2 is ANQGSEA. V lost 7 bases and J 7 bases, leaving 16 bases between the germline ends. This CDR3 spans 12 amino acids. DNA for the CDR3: TGCAGCGCCTCCAGGGAACGGGGTGGCTACACCTTC. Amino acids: CSASRERGGYTF.

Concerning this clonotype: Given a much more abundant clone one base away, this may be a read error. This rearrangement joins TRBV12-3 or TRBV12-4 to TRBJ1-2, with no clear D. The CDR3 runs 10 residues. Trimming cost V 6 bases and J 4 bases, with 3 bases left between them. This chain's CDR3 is CASSIYGYTF. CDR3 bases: TGTGCCAGCAGCATCTATGGCTACACCTTC.

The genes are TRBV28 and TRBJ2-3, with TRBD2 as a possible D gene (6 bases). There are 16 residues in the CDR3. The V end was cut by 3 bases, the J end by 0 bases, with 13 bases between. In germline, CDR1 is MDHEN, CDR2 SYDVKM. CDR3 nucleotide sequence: TGTGCCAGCAGTTTGGGACTGGGCTTCAGCACAGATACGCAGTATTTT. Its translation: CASSLGLGFSTDTQYF.

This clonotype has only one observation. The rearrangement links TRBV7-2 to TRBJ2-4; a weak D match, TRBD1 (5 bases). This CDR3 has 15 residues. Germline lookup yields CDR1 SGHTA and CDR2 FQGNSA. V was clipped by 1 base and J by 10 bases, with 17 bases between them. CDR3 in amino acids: CASSLGGGQGRIQYF. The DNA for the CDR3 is TGTGCCAGCAGCTTAGGAGGTGGGCAGGGAAGGATTCAGTACTTC.

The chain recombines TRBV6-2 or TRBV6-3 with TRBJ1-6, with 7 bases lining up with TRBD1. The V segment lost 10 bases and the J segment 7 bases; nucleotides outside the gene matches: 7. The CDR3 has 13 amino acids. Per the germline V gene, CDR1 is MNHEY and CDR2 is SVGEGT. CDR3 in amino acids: CATGGQPNSPLHF. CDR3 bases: TGTGCCACCGGGGGACAGCCAAATTCACCCCTCCACTTT.

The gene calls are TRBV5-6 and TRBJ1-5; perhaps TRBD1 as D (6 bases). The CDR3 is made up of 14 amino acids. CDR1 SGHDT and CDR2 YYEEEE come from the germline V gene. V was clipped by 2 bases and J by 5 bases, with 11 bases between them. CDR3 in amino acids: CASSFMGADQPQHF. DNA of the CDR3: TGTGCCAGCAGCTTCATGGGGGCGGATCAGCCCCAGCATTTT. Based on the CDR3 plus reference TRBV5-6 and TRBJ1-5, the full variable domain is DAGVTQSPTHLIKTRGQQVTLRCSPKSGHDTVSWYQQALGQGPQFIFQYYEEEERQRGNFPDRFSGHQFPNYSSELNVNALLLGDSALYLCASSFMGADQPQHFGDGTRLSIL.

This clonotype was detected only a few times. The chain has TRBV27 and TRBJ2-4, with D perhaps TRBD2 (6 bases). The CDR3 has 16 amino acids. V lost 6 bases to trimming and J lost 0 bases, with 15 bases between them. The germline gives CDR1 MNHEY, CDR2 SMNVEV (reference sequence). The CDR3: CASSSAGNLAKNIQYF. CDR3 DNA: TGTGCCAGCAGCTCTGCGGGGAACTTAGCCAAAAACATTCAGTACTTC.

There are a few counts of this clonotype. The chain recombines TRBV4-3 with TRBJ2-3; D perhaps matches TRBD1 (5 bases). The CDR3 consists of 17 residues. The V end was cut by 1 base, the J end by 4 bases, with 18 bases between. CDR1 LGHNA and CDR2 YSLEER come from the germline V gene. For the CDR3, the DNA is TGCGCCAGCAGCCAAGTCTTAGGGGCCGGGTTCGCAGATACGCAGTATTTT. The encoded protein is CASSQVLGAGFADTQYF.

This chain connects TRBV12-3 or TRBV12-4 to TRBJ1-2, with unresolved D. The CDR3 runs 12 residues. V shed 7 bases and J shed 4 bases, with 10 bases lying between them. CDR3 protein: CASTKVSYGYTF. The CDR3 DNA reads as TGTGCCAGCACGAAGGTTAGCTATGGCTACACCTTC.

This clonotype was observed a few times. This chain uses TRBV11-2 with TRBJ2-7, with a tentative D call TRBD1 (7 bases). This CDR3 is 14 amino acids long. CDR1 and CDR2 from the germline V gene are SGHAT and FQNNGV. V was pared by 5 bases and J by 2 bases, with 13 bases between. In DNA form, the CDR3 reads TGTGCCAGCAGCCGCGGGACAGCGACCTACGAGCAGTACTTC. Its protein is CASSRGTATYEQYF.

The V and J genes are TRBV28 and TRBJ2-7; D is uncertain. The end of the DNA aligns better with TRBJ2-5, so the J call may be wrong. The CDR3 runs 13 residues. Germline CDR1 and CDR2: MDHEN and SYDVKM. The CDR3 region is CASSEYNGETQYF. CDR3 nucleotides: TGTGCCAGCAGTGAATATAATGGGGAGACCCAGTACTTC.

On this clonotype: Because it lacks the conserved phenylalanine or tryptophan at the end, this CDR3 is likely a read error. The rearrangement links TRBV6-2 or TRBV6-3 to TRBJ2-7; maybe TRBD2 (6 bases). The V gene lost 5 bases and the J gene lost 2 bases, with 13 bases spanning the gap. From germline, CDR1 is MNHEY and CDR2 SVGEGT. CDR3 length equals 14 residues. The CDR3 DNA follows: TGTGCCAGCAGTGACGGAGGGAGCCCCTACGAGCAGTACTTA. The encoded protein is CASSDGGSPYEQYL.

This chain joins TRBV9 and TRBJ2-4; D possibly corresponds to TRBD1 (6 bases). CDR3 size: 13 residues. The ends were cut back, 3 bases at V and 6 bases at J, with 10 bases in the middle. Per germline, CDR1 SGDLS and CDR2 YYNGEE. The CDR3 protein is CASSGEQGNIQYF. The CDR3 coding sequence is TGTGCCAGCAGCGGAGAACAGGGAAACATTCAGTACTTC. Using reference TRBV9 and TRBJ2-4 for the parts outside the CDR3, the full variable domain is DSGVTQTPKHLITATGQRVTLRCSPRSGDLSVYWYQQSLDQGLQFLIQYYNGEERAKGNILERFSAQQFPDLHSELNLSSLELGDSALYFCASSGEQGNIQYFGAGTRLSVL.

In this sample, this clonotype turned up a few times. CDR3 loop: CATSWPRGVQGRQWAKQTQYF. The CDR3 region has the DNA TGTGCCACCAGCTGGCCCCGGGGAGTACAGGGAAGGCAATGGGCGAAACAGACCCAGTACTTC. The V call is TRBV15, the J call TRBJ2-4; tentatively, D is TRBD1 (6 bases). The DNA matches TRBJ2-5 better at its end, which makes the J call doubtful. The CDR3 runs to 21 residues. CDR1 and CDR2 from the germline V gene are LNHNV and YYDKDF (reference sequence).

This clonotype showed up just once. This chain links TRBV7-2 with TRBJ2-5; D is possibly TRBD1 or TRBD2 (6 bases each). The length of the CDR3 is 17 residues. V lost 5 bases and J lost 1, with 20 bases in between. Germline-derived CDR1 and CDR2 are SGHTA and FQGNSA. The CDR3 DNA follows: TGTGCCAGCAGCCCCTTAACGGGGGCGATAACCCAAGAGACCCAGTACTTC. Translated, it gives CASSPLTGAITQETQYF.

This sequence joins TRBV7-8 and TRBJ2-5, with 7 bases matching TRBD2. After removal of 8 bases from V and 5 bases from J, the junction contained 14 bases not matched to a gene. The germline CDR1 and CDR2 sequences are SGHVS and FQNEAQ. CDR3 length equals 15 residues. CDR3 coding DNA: TGTGCCAGCGGACCGGGGGGACTCGGCATGGAGACCCAGTACTTC. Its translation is CASGPGGLGMETQYF.

The CDR3, as DNA: TGTGCCAGCAGCCAACAGGGCGGATCAGATACGCAGTATTTT. Amino acid sequence: CASSQQGGSDTQYF. The rearrangement joins TRBV7-2 to TRBJ2-3; D perhaps matches TRBD1 (6 bases). Germline V gene data show CDR1 as SGHTA and CDR2 as FQGNSA. The CDR3 is 14 amino acids. V was clipped by 5 bases and J by 4 bases, with 13 bases between them.